This TCR beta chain was profiled in a study of blood T cell repertoires in COVID-19. Using immunoSEQ multiplex PCR, the repertoire was profiled, and TCRdb retains in-frame clones only, with some absent. The sample lists about 150,000 clones, 80% to 90% seen once, with roughly 3.9% in the top ten. Sequences were obtained from PBMCs or T cells enriched from blood (not recorded which). This TCR was recovered from a man aged 50-60 years who had recovered from COVID-19.

As DNA, the CDR3 is TGTGCCTGGACACAGGGGAAGGATTCACCCCTCCACTTT. Translated: CAWTQGKDSPLHF. This chain uses TRBV30 with TRBJ1-6, with TRBD1 matching 7 bases. The J segment lost 8 bases and the V segment lost 4 bases, leaving 5 bases of the junction unmatched. Germline V CDR1 and CDR2: GTSNPN, SVGIG (reference sequence). The CDR3 spans 13 residues.